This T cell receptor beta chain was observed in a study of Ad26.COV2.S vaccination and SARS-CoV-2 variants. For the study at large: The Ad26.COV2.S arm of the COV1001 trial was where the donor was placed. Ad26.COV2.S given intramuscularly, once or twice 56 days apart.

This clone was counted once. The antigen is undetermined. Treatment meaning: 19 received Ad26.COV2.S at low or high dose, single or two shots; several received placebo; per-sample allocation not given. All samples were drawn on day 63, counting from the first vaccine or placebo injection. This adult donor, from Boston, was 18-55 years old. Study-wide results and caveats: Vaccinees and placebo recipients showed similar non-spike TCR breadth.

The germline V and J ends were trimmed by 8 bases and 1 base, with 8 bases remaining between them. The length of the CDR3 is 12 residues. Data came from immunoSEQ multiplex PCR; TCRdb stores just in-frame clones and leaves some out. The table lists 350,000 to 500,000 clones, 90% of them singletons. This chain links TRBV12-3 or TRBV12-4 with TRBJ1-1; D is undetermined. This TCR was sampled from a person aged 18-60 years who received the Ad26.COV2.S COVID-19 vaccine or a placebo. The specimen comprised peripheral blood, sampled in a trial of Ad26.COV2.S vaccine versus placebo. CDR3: CASGFRNTEAFF. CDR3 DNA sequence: TGTGCCAGCGGGTTTAGGAACACTGAAGCTTTCTTT.